This is a list of T cell receptor beta chains from one sample in a study of control samples from healthy donors and cancer patients. This table comes from immunoSEQ multiplex PCR, and its TCRdb copy is limited to in-frame clones, with some not included. The sample lists under 150,000 clones, approximately 89% occurring once. The sample was blood. The receptors come from a man in his 60s in good health. The CDR3 runs from the conserved cysteine through the conserved F or W. A D gene is named only where the DNA matches it firmly. Clone size appears in some rows only: once, few, many, or a class for an expanded clone.

D	J	size	V	length	DNA	CDR3
.	TRBJ1-5	.	TRBV28	13	TGTGCCAGCATTAACAGTTTTGATCAGCCCCAGCATTTT	CASINSFDQPQHF
TRBD2	TRBJ2-2	.	TRBV9	17	TGTGCCAGCAGCGCTACTCGGGGGGGCTTTGCGACCGGGGAGCTGTTTTTT	CASSATRGGFATGELFF
.	TRBJ2-2	.	TRBV7-3	12	TGTGCCAGCAGTAAGGGAACCGGGGAGCTGTTTTTT	CASSKGTGELFF
.	TRBJ2-2	.	TRBV19	14	TGTGCCAGTAGCCTATACAGCGACACCGGGGAGCTGTTTTTT	CASSLYSDTGELFF
.	TRBJ2-4	.	TRBV18	15	TGTGCCAGCTCACCCGACACTCTAGCCAAAAACATTCAGTACTTC	CASSPDTLAKNIQYF
.	TRBJ1-3	.	TRBV18	16	TGTGCCAGCTCACCACGATCTTCAGGTTCGGGAAACACCATATATTTT	CASSPRSSGSGNTIYF
TRBD1	TRBJ1-1	few	TRBV7-2	13	TGTGCCAGCAGCCAGGACAGGGTTTTTAGAGCTTTCTTT	CASSQDRVFRAFF
.	TRBJ1-5	.	TRBV3-1/TRBV3-2	14	TGTGCCAGCAGCCAAGGGGCCATAGGTCAGCCCCAGCATTTT	CASSQGAIGQPQHF
.	TRBJ1-5	few	TRBV3-1/TRBV3-2	12	TGTGCCAGCACATCAGGGGATCAGCCCCAGCATTTT	CASTSGDQPQHF
.	TRBJ2-3	.	TRBV19	14	TGTGCCAGTAGTATCCCGGGGCCCCAAGATACGCAGTATTTT	CASSIPGPQDTQYF
.	TRBJ2-1	.	TRBV11-2	13	TGTGCCAGCAGCCGTCTCGAAAGCAATGAGCAGTTCTTC	CASSRLESNEQFF
TRBD1	TRBJ1-4	few	TRBV28	15	TGTGCCAGCAGTTCCTCAGGGGGTTACTCTGAAAAACTGTTTTTT	CASSSSGGYSEKLFF
.	TRBJ1-2	.	TRBV27	13	TGTGCCAGCAAAGGGCTGGGGGAGTGGGGCTACACCTTC	CASKGLGEWGYTF
TRBD1	TRBJ2-3	.	TRBV28	14	TGTGCCAGCAGCTCGGGACAGGCGTCAGATACGCAGTATTTT	CASSSGQASDTQYF
.	TRBJ2-2	.	TRBV27	14	TGTGCCAGCAACCTTAGGGGGGACACCGGGGAGCTGTTTTTT	CASNLRGDTGELFF
TRBD1	TRBJ2-5	few	TRBV5-1	17	TGCGCCAGCAGCTTTAACCCCGGGACAGGGACCCAAGAGACCCAGTACTTC	CASSFNPGTGTQETQYF
.	TRBJ1-1	.	TRBV7-9	16	TGTGCCAGCAGCTTTGAGTCGACCGTAATGAACACTGAAGCTTTCTTT	CASSFESTVMNTEAFF
.	TRBJ1-4	.	TRBV5-8	14	TGTGCCAGCAGCTTGGGACAGGTGGGAGAAAAACTGTTTTTT	CASSLGQVGEKLFF
.	TRBJ1-5	once	TRBV6-5	16	TGTGCCAGCAGTTACATGGGGGCCTATAGCAATCAGCCCCAGCATTTT	CASSYMGAYSNQPQHF
.	TRBJ2-3	.	TRBV6-5	16	TGTGCCAGCAGTTTAACCGGGACTGTCAACACAGATACGCAGTATTTT	CASSLTGTVNTDTQYF
.	TRBJ1-5	.	TRBV7-2	16	TGTGCCAGCAGCTTAGAAGGGGGGTTGGTCAATCAGCCCCAGCATTTT	CASSLEGGLVNQPQHF
.	TRBJ2-2	.	TRBV12-3/TRBV12-4	12	TGTGCCAGCAGTCCCGGACTCGGGGAGCTGTTTTTT	CASSPGLGELFF
.	TRBJ1-5	.	TRBV19	15	TGTGCCAGTAGTATCATTGGAAGGTTAAATCAGCCCCAGCATTTT	CASSIIGRLNQPQHF
TRBD2	TRBJ2-3	.	TRBV28	15	TGTGCCAGCAGGCGACTAGCGGGGTACACAGATACGCAGTATTTT	CASRRLAGYTDTQYF